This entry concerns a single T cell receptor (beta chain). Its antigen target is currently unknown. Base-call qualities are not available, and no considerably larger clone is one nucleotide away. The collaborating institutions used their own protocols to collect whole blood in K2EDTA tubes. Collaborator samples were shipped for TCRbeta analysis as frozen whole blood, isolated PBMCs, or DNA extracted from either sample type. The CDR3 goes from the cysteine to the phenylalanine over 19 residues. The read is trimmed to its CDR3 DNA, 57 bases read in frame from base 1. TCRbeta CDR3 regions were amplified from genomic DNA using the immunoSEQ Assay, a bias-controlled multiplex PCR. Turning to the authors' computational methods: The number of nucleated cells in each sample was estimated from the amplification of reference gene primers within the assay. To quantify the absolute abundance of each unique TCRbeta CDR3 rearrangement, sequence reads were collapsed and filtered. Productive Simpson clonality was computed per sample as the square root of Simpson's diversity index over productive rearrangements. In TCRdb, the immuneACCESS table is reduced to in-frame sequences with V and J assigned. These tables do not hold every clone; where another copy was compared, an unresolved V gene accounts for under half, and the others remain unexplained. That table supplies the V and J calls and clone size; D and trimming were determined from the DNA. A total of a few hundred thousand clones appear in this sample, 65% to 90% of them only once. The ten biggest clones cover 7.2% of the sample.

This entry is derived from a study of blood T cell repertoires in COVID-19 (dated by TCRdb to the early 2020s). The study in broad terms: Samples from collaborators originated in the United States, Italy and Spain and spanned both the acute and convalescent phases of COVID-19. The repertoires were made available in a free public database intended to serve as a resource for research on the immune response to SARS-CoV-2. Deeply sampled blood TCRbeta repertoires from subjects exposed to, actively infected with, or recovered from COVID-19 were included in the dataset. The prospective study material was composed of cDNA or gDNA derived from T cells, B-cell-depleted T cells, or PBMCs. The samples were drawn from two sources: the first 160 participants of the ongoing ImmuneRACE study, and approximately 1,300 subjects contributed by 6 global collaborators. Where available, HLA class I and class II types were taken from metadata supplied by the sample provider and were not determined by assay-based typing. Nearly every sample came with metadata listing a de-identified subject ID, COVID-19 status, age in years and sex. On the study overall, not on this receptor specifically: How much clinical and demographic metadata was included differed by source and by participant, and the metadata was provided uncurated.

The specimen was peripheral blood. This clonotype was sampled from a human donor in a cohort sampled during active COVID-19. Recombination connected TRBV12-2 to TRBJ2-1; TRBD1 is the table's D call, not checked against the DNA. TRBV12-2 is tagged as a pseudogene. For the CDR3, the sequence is CASRFRDREIGVHYNEQFF. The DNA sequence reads TGTGCAAGTCGCTTTCGGGACAGGGAAATAGGTGTCCACTACAATGAGCAGTTCTTC.